One and the same sample provided the 17 T cell receptor beta chains below, sequenced in a study of cytomegalovirus exposure and HLA in healthy donors (dated by TCRdb to between 2016 and 2019). Libraries were built with the immunoSEQ multiplex PCR assay. For the multiplex PCR, a mixture combining 60 forward primers for TCR Vbeta segments and 13 reverse primers for TCR Jbeta segments was used. Drawn from immuneACCESS, this table holds only the in-frame rearrangements with V and J called that TCRdb kept. Clones are partly lost; checked studies trace under half to an unresolved V gene and leave the rest unexplained. Within this sample are 200,000 or so clones, with roughly 80% of them counted one time only. The ten largest clones take up approximately 6.3% of the sample. Material: PBMCs. The receptor set was obtained from a man aged 35 to 55 in good health and CMV-seropositive.

The genes are TRBV5-4 and TRBJ2-1; maybe TRBD2 (6 bases). Germline V lookup: CDR1 SGHNT, CDR2 YYREEE (reference sequence). V lost 5 bases, J lost 0 bases, and 15 bases lay in between. The CDR3 has 16 residues. This chain's CDR3 is CASSTGGTPSYNEQFF. The DNA of the CDR3 is TGTGCCAGCAGTACCGGAGGGACCCCCTCCTACAATGAGCAGTTCTTC.

The rearrangement joins TRBV27 to TRBJ2-2; 9 bases fit TRBD2. CDR3 length: 16 amino acids. The V gene's germline CDR1 is MNHEY and CDR2 SMNVEV (reference sequence). V lost 7 bases and J lost 5; bases outside the gene matches: 11. The CDR3 DNA sequence: TGTGCCAGCAAAGCGGGGGGACCTCCTGTTACCGGGGAGCTGTTTTTT. Its translation is CASKAGGPPVTGELFF.

This clone showed up just once. The chain links TRBV28 to TRBJ1-2; no clear D. V gave up 7 bases and J gave up 4 bases, with 19 bases separating them. CDR3 length: 15 amino acids. From germline, CDR1 is MDHEN and CDR2 SYDVKM. Written as DNA, the CDR3 is TGTGCCAGCACATTTGGCTGGGGAGGAACCTATGGCTACACCTTC. Residues: CASTFGWGGTYGYTF.

The chain couples TRBV30 to TRBJ1-5, with D maybe TRBD1 (6 bases). Trimming removed 0 bases from V and 7 bases from J, with 10 bases in between. CDR3 size: 13 residues. Germline loops: CDR1 GTSNPN, CDR2 SVGIG (reference sequence). The CDR3 region is CAWSVGGRQPQHF. CDR3 DNA sequence: TGTGCCTGGAGTGTGGGGGGGCGGCAGCCCCAGCATTTT. Full variable domain (outside the CDR3, taken from reference TRBV30 and TRBJ1-5): SQTIHQWPATLVQPVGSPLSLECTVEGTSNPNLYWYRQAAGRGLQLLFYSVGIGQISSEVPQNLSASRPQDRQFILSSKKLLLSDSGFYLCAWSVGGRQPQHFGDGTRLSIL.

This chain links TRBV12-5 with TRBJ1-2; D uncertain. Germline V gene lookup returns CDR1 LGHNT and CDR2 FRNRAP. There are 12 residues in the CDR3. Deletions cut 6 bases from V and 8 bases from J, with 13 bases between. The CDR3 coding sequence is TGTGCTAGTGGGCTAAGTAACGTGGGCTACACCTTC. Amino acid sequence: CASGLSNVGYTF.

This chain uses TRBV27 with TRBJ2-2; 10 nucleotides line up with TRBD2. Germline loops: CDR1 MNHEY, CDR2 SMNVEV (reference sequence). Trimming took 7 bases from V and 7 from J; bases not matched to a gene: 9. The CDR3 totals 15 residues. The CDR3 spells CASKRSGGEGGELFF. CDR3 coding DNA: TGTGCCAGCAAGAGAAGCGGGGGGGAGGGCGGGGAGCTGTTTTTT.

The gene calls are TRBV9 and TRBJ2-4; 14 bases map to TRBD2. Germline CDR1 and CDR2: SGDLS and YYNGEE. The CDR3 covers 18 residues. With 0 bases clipped from V and 0 bases from J, the junction kept 2 bases outside the gene matches. The CDR3 region is CASSVGTSGGLAKNIQYF. The CDR3 region has the DNA TGTGCCAGCAGCGTAGGGACTAGCGGGGGGCTAGCCAAAAACATTCAGTACTTC.

The V gene is TRBV5-6, the J gene TRBJ2-3; 9 nucleotides match TRBD2. The CDR3 covers 16 residues. J lost 2 bases, V lost 1 base, and 5 bases had no gene match. The V gene's germline CDR1 is SGHDT and CDR2 YYEEEE. CDR3 residues: CASSLLAGTHTDTQYF. The CDR3 DNA reads TGTGCCAGCAGCTTGCTAGCGGGGACTCACACAGATACGCAGTATTTT.

The chain's CDR3 is CASSEATYTGELFF. CDR3 sequence (DNA): TGTGCCAGCAGTGAAGCAACATACACCGGGGAGCTGTTTTTT. This chain uses TRBV6-1 with TRBJ2-2; D is unresolved. Between the trimmed V and J ends, which lost 0 bases and 3 bases, there was a span of 5 bases. The CDR3 spans 14 residues. Per germline, CDR1 MNHNS and CDR2 SASEGT.

The chain couples TRBV28 to TRBJ1-2; the match to TRBD1 covers 8 bases. The CDR3 extends over 15 amino acids. In germline, CDR1 is MDHEN, CDR2 SYDVKM. V was clipped by 5 bases and J by 6 bases; unmatched bases: 11. This CDR3 reads CASSKSGGAYHGYTF. DNA for the CDR3: TGTGCCAGCAGTAAATCAGGGGGCGCATACCATGGCTACACCTTC.

The V gene is TRBV13, the J gene TRBJ2-7, with 8 nucleotides matching TRBD1. With 1 base clipped from V and 4 bases from J, the junction kept 3 bases outside the gene matches. CDR1 is PRHDT and CDR2 is FYEKMQ in the germline V gene (reference sequence). CDR3 length: 14 amino acids. CDR3 DNA sequence: TGTGCCAGCAGCTTAGTGCAGGGGGCGTACGAGCAGTACTTC. As protein: CASSLVQGAYEQYF.

This chain joins TRBV11-2 and TRBJ2-1; D is possibly TRBD2 (7 bases). The CDR3 is 15 amino acids. Germline V lookup: CDR1 SGHAT, CDR2 FQNNGV. V lost 0 bases and J 10 bases, leaving 16 bases between the germline ends. The CDR3 DNA sequence: TGTGCCAGCAGCTTAGATCGACGGGGGGCGGGAGAGCAGTTCTTC. Residues: CASSLDRRGAGEQFF. Full variable domain (remainder filled in from reference TRBV11-2 and TRBJ2-1): EAGVAQSPRYKIIEKRQSVAFWCNPISGHATLYWYQQILGQGPKLLIQFQNNGVVDDSQLPKDRFSAERLKGVDSTLKIQPAKLEDSAVYLCASSLDRRGAGEQFFGPGTRLTVL.

On this clone itself: The sample carries other DNA sequences with the same CDR3. The gene calls are TRBV7-3 and TRBJ1-2; TRBD1 matches at 8 bases. J was trimmed by 8 bases and V by 5 bases; bases with no gene match: 22. CDR1 and CDR2 from the germline V gene are SGHTA and FQGTGA. This CDR3 region has 18 residues. CDR3 DNA sequence: TGTGCCAGCAGCCCCCGGGGCTCGCCAGGGGGCCTACCTTTGGGCTACACCTTC. Protein: CASSPRGSPGGLPLGYTF.

The J gene is TRBJ1-1, the V gene TRBV28; D is unresolved. Germline V gives CDR1 MDHEN, CDR2 SYDVKM. This CDR3 comprises 18 residues. With 6 bases removed from V and 0 bases from J, the gap between germline ends came to 23 bases. The CDR3 region is CASSSSLAVGYMNTEAFF. The CDR3 bases are TGTGCCAGCAGCTCCTCTTTGGCGGTTGGTTACATGAACACTGAAGCTTTCTTT.

This sequence joins TRBV6-1 and TRBJ2-5; 9 bases line up with TRBD1. J gave up 5 bases and V 2 bases, and 6 bases lay outside the gene matches. CDR1 and CDR2 (germline): MNHNS, SASEGT. The CDR3 covers 15 residues. CDR3 in DNA: TGTGCCAGCAGTGAATACAGGGGGCAGTCGGAGACCCAGTACTTC. It is translated as CASSEYRGQSETQYF.

The chain has TRBV6-1 and TRBJ1-6; TRBD1 agrees at 12 bases. The CDR3 extends over 15 amino acids. Per germline, CDR1 MNHNS and CDR2 SASEGT. The ends lost 5 bases at V and 9 bases at J; junction bases unmatched: 5. CDR3 in DNA: TGTGCCAGCAGTAACTGGGACAGGGGGCTTTCACCCCTCCACTTT. Amino acid sequence: CASSNWDRGLSPLHF.

This CDR3 is CASSNREQGSYEQYF. In DNA form, the CDR3 reads TGTGCCAGCAGCAACCGGGAACAGGGGTCCTACGAGCAGTACTTC. The rearrangement links TRBV5-4 to TRBJ2-7; TRBD1 agrees at 7 bases. The germline gives CDR1 SGHNT, CDR2 YYREEE (reference sequence). With V trimmed by 4 bases and J by 1 base, 8 bases remained unmatched. The CDR3 contains 15 residues.